The 20 T cell receptor beta chains reported below all come from one sample, sequenced in a study of T cell changes during pregnancy in multiple sclerosis. Profiling relied on immunoSEQ multiplex PCR, and the TCRdb table lists in-frame clones only, not all of them. The profile shows tens of thousands of clones, 70% to 90% of them singletons. The sequencing here drew on CD8+ T cells from peripheral blood mononuclear cells, taken in the first trimester of pregnancy. These receptors were obtained from a female donor in good health, enrolled as a control in a pregnancy study.

J is TRBJ1-2 and V is TRBV9, with D perhaps TRBD1 (5 bases). Germline loops: CDR1 SGDLS, CDR2 YYNGEE. Trimming shortened V by 3 bases and J by 5 bases, and 20 bases separated the two germline ends. CDR3 length: 16 residues. The CDR3 DNA reads TGTGCCAGCAGCGCCGAGGACGGTCCTCGGGGGTATGGCTACACCTTC. Translated: CASSAEDGPRGYGYTF.

V usage is TRBV5-6 and J usage is TRBJ2-3, with TRBD2 identical over 9 bases. V dropped 0 bases and J dropped 5; count of bases not matched to a gene: 7. Germline assignment: CDR1 SGHDT and CDR2 YYEEEE. This CDR3 is 16 amino acids long. DNA of the CDR3: TGTGCCAGCAGCTTGGGGGCGGGGGGGCGAGGAGATACGCAGTATTTT. It yields the protein CASSLGAGGRGDTQYF.

This clone came up a few times. The chain recombines TRBV30 with TRBJ2-3; 7 bases match TRBD1. J lost 1 base, V lost 4 bases, and 5 bases had no gene match. The CDR3 covers 14 residues. The V gene's germline CDR1 is GTSNPN and CDR2 SVGIG (reference sequence). In DNA, the CDR3 is TGTGCCTGGACCCACGGGACAGGCACAGATACGCAGTATTTT. Amino acids: CAWTHGTGTDTQYF.

In DNA, the CDR3 is TGCGCCAGCAGCTTGGGGGACAGGGGAGGAGGCGATGGCTACGAGCAGTACTTC. Amino acids: CASSLGDRGGGDGYEQYF. This rearrangement joins TRBV5-1 to TRBJ2-7; TRBD1 agrees at 10 bases. CDR3 size: 18 residues. CDR1 is SGHRS, CDR2 YFSETQ, per germline. With V trimmed by 0 bases and J by 3 bases, 12 bases remained unmatched.

The gene calls are TRBV27 and TRBJ1-1, with 7 bases matching TRBD1. V shed 3 bases and J 0 bases; nucleotides not matched to a gene: 4. This CDR3 has 15 residues. Germline V gene sequence: CDR1 MNHEY, CDR2 SMNVEV (reference sequence). CDR3: CASSFNRGVNTEAFF. For the CDR3, the DNA is TGTGCCAGCAGTTTTAACAGGGGCGTGAACACTGAAGCTTTCTTT.

The V and J genes are TRBV28 and TRBJ1-4; D may be TRBD1 (5 bases). The CDR3 has 14 amino acids. V was cut by 5 bases and J by 11 bases, with 18 bases left in between. In germline, CDR1 is MDHEN, CDR2 SYDVKM. The CDR3 spells CASSVIGQGPKLFF. Written as DNA, the CDR3 is TGTGCCAGCAGTGTAATAGGTCAGGGTCCCAAACTGTTTTTT.

This clone has a count of ten or more. The chain is built from TRBV6-1 and TRBJ2-2, with TRBD1 matching 11 bases. The CDR3 spans 17 residues. The J segment lost 4 bases and the V segment lost 3 bases, leaving 7 bases of the junction unmatched. Germline CDR1 reads MNHNS; CDR2 reads SASEGT. The CDR3 sequence: CASSEGGGTGGTGELFF. The CDR3 nucleotides read TGTGCCAGCAGTGAGGGGGGAGGGACAGGGGGCACCGGGGAGCTGTTTTTT.

The CDR3, as DNA: TGTGCCAGCAGTGAGGGTAGCGGGTCCTACAATGAGCAGTTCTTC. This sequence encodes CASSEGSGSYNEQFF. V usage is TRBV6-1 and J usage is TRBJ2-1, with 7 nucleotides matching TRBD2. Germline CDR1 is MNHNS and CDR2 is SASEGT. The CDR3 has 15 residues. The ends lost 3 bases at V and 1 base at J; junction bases unmatched: 3.

The chain joins TRBV13 to TRBJ2-5; 7 bases map to TRBD1. The CDR3 contains 16 residues. Germline-derived CDR1 and CDR2 are PRHDT and FYEKMQ (reference sequence). Trimming cost V 0 bases and J 4 bases; bases outside gene matches: 8. CDR3 DNA sequence: TGTGCCAGCAGCTTAGGAACAGGGGTGGTCCGAGAGACCCAGTACTTC. Encoded protein: CASSLGTGVVRETQYF. The whole variable domain, remainder taken from reference TRBV13 and TRBJ2-5, is AAGVIQSPRHLIKEKRETATLKCYPIPRHDTVYWYQQGPGQDPQFLISFYEKMQSDKGSIPDRFSAQQFSDYHSELNMSSLELGDSALYFCASSLGTGVVRETQYFGPGTRLLVL.

The rearrangement links TRBV27 to TRBJ2-5; D call uncertain. The V end was cut by 5 bases, the J end by 1 base, with 8 bases between. Germline-derived CDR1 and CDR2 are MNHEY and SMNVEV (reference sequence). The CDR3 extends over 13 amino acids. CDR3 sequence reads: CASSLLSQETQYF. The CDR3 region has the DNA TGTGCCAGCAGTCTCTTGAGCCAAGAGACCCAGTACTTC.

The V and J genes are TRBV4-1 and TRBJ2-1, with 11 positions matching TRBD2. The CDR3 runs 15 residues. CDR1 is MGHRA, CDR2 YSYEKL, per germline. V was pared by 4 bases and J by 7 bases, with 6 bases of the junction left unmatched. CDR3 nucleotides: TGCGCCAGCAGCCCGACTAGCGGGGAAGTAAATGAGCAGTTCTTC. This gives the protein CASSPTSGEVNEQFF.

The V and J genes are TRBV5-6 and TRBJ1-1; 9 bases line up with TRBD1. CDR3 length: 16 residues. Germline trimming cut 4 bases from V and 5 bases from J; bases unmatched to any gene: 12. Germline CDR1 and CDR2: SGHDT and YYEEEE. CDR3 nucleotides: TGTGCCAGCAGCCGCGGGACAGGGCTGTCGGAAACTGAAGCTTTCTTT. It encodes CASSRGTGLSETEAFF.

This chain uses TRBV6-5 with TRBJ1-5; 9 positions agree with TRBD1. CDR1 is MNHEY, CDR2 SVGAGI, per germline. The CDR3 sequence is 15 residues long. V dropped 6 bases and J dropped 4; count of bases not matched to a gene: 7. As DNA, the CDR3 is TGTGCCAGCAGCTCCGGGACAGGGCTAAATCAGCCCCAGCATTTT. Its translation: CASSSGTGLNQPQHF.

The CDR3 is CASSLQGPARGYTF. The CDR3 DNA reads as TGTGCCAGCAGTTTGCAGGGGCCGGCTAGGGGCTACACCTTC. The chain combines TRBV27 with TRBJ1-2; perhaps TRBD1 as D (6 bases). V dropped 3 bases and J dropped 8 bases, with 16 bases sitting between them. The length of the CDR3 is 14 residues. The germline V gene has CDR1 MNHEY and CDR2 SMNVEV (reference sequence).

The gene calls are TRBV5-6 and TRBJ1-4; TRBD1 agrees at 7 bases. Germline CDR1 is SGHDT and CDR2 is YYEEEE. After removal of 4 bases from V and 3 bases from J, the junction contained 6 bases not matched to a gene. The CDR3 runs 15 residues. CDR3: CASSHDRESNEKLFF. CDR3 DNA: TGTGCCAGCAGCCACGACAGGGAATCTAATGAAAAACTGTTTTTT.

J is TRBJ1-4 and V is TRBV7-9, with D maybe TRBD1 (6 bases). Trimming removed 5 bases at V and 7 bases at J, with 14 bases between. This CDR3 has 14 residues. The germline gives CDR1 SEHNR, CDR2 FQNEAQ (reference sequence). In DNA, the CDR3 is TGTGCCAGCAGCCATACAGGGCTCGGTGAAAAACTGTTTTTT. This gives the protein CASSHTGLGEKLFF. Full variable domain (remainder filled in from reference TRBV7-9 and TRBJ1-4): DTGVSQNPRHKITKRGQNVTFRCDPISEHNRLYWYRQTLGQGPEFLTYFQNEAQLEKSRLLSDRFSAERPKGSFSTLEIQRTEQGDSAMYLCASSHTGLGEKLFFGSGTQLSVL.

The chain employs TRBV7-9 and TRBJ2-7, with 10 bases fitting TRBD2. V was pared by 3 bases and J by 5 bases, with 7 bases of the junction left unmatched. The CDR3 extends over 15 amino acids. Per the germline V gene, CDR1 is SEHNR and CDR2 is FQNEAQ (reference sequence). CDR3 sequence: CASSFNLAGVDEQYF. The CDR3 bases are TGTGCCAGCAGCTTTAATCTAGCGGGAGTAGACGAGCAGTACTTC.

A note on this clone: One end of the junction fails to match germline, which may point to a read error. V is TRBV5-7 and J is TRBJ1-2, with TRBD1 matching 7 bases. TRBV5-7 is placed among ORFs of uncertain function. CDR3 length: 14 residues. The CDR3 region is CAGSPGTERYGYTF. The CDR3 bases are TGTGCCGGCAGCCCCGGGACAGAGCGTTATGGCTACACCTTC.

The rearrangement joins TRBV6-5 to TRBJ2-6, with D uncertain. The CDR3 length is 15 residues. The V gene lost 5 bases and the J gene lost 0 bases, with 8 bases spanning the gap. CDR1 MNHEY and CDR2 SVGAGI come from the germline V gene. CDR3: CASSPQSSGANVLTF. The DNA of the CDR3 is TGTGCCAGCAGTCCCCAGTCCTCTGGGGCCAACGTCCTGACTTTC.

The V call is TRBV19, the J call TRBJ1-1; D remains unclear. CDR1 is LNHDA and CDR2 is SQIVND in the germline V gene (reference sequence). The CDR3 runs 14 residues. Trimming stripped 9 bases from V and 1 base from J, with 15 bases between. The CDR3 DNA reads TGTGCCAGCCTAAAGGTGACACCGAACACTGAAGCTTTCTTT. This sequence encodes CASLKVTPNTEAFF.